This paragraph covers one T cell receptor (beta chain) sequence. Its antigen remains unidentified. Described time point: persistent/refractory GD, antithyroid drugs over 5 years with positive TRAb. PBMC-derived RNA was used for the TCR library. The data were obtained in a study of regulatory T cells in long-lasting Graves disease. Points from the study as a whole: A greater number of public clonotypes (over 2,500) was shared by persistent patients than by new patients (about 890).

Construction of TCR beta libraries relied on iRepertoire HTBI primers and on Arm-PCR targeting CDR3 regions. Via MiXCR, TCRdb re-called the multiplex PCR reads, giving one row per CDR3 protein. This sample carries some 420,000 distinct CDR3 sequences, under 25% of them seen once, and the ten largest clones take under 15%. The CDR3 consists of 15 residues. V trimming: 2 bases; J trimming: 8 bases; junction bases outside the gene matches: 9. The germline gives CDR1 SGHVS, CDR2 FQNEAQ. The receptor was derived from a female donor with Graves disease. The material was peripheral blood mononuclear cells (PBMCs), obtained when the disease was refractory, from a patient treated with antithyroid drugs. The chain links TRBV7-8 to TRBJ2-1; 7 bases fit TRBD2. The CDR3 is CASSLLAVTLDEQFF. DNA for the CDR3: TGTGCCAGCAGCTTACTAGCGGTGACCTTGGATGAGCAGTTCTTC.